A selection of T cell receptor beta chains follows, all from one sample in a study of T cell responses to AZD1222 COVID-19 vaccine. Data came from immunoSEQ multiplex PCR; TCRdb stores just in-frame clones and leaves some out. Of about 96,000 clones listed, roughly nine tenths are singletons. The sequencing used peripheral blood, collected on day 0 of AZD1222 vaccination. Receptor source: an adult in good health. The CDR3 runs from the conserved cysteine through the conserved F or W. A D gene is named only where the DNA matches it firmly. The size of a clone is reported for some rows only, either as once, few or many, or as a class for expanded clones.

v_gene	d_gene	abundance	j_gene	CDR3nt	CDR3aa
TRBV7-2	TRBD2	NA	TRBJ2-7	TGTGCCAGCAGCTTCACTAGCGGGGAGGCCTACGAGCAGTACTTC	CASSFTSGEAYEQYF
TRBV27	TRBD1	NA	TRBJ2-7	TGTGCCAGCAGTGCCGGGACAGGGGGCTACGAGCAGTACTTC	CASSAGTGGYEQYF
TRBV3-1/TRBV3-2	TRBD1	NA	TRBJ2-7	TGTGCCAGCAGCCAACAGGGGGCGCGGGACGAGCAGTACTTC	CASSQQGARDEQYF
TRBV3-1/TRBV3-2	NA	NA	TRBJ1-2	TGTGCCAGCAGCCAAGACGACACCAACTATGGCTACACCTTC	CASSQDDTNYGYTF
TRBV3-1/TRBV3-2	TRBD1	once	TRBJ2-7	TGTGCCAGCAGCCCAGGGACAGGCAGCTCCTACGAGCAGTACTTC	CASSPGTGSSYEQYF
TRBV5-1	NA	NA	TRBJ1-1	TGCGCCAGCAGCTTGGGGCGGCTTCAGAACACTGAAGCTTTCTTT	CASSLGRLQNTEAFF
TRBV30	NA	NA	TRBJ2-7	TGTGCCTGGAGTGTACTCCTAGGACGCGGCTACGAGCAGTACTTC	CAWSVLLGRGYEQYF
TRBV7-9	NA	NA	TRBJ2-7	TGTGCCAGCAGCTTACGAGGGAACTCCTACGAGCAGTACTTC	CASSLRGNSYEQYF
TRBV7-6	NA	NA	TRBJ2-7	TGTGCCAGCAGTTCGGGCACCTACGAGCAGTACTTC	CASSSGTYEQYF
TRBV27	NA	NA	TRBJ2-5	TGTGCCAGCAGTCCGGCCCCCCAAGAGACCCAGTACTTC	CASSPAPQETQYF
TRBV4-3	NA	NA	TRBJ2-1	TGCGCCAGCAGCCAAGAGGCGGGACTGAACAATGAGCAGTTCTTC	CASSQEAGLNNEQFF
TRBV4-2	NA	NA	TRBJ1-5	TGTGCCAGCAGCCAAGATGGGGGTGACAGTCAGCCCCAGCATTTT	CASSQDGGDSQPQHF
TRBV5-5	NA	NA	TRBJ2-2	TGTGCCAGCAGCCGGACCGGGAACACCGGGGAGCTGTTTTTT	CASSRTGNTGELFF
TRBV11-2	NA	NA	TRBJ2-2	TGTGCCAGCAGCTTAGGACTATCGGGCACCGGGGAGCTGTTTTTT	CASSLGLSGTGELFF
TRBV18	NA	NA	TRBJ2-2	TGTGCCAGCTCGCAACTAGTAGATTCGAACACCGGGGAGCTGTTTTTT	CASSQLVDSNTGELFF
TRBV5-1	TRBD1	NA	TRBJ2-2	TGCGCCAGCAGCCCGGGACAGGGAGGGAAATCCGGGGAGCTGTTTTTT	CASSPGQGGKSGELFF
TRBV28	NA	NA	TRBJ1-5	TGTGCCAGCAGTGCCGGGTCCAACGCCGTGCCCCAGCATTTT	CASSAGSNAVPQHF
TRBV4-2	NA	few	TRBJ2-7	TGTGCCAGCAGCCAAGATTTAGCGGTCTCTCCGGGGGAGCAGTACTTC	CASSQDLAVSPGEQYF
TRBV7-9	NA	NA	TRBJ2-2	TGTGCCAGCAGTTCACCTGGGGTACGATCTTCGAACACCGGGGAGCTGTTTTTT	CASSSPGVRSSNTGELFF
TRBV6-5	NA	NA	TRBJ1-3	TGTGCCAGCAGTCCTTTCGGCGGCGGAAACACCATATATTTT	CASSPFGGGNTIYF
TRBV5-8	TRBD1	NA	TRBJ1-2	TGTGCCAGCAGCGTTCCGGGACAGTGGAACTATGGCTACACCTTC	CASSVPGQWNYGYTF
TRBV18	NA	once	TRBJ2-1	TGTGCCAGCTCACCAAACAGTTACAATGAGCAGTTCTTC	CASSPNSYNEQFF
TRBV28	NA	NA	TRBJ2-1	TGTGCCAGCATCCAGGGGATGGGGCTCAACCCGAATGAGCAGTTCTTC	CASIQGMGLNPNEQFF
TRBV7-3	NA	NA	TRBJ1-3	TGTGCCAGCAGCACCACAGGGGGAAACACCATATATTTT	CASSTTGGNTIYF
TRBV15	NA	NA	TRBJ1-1	TGTGCCACCAGCAGAGATGTGGACGCTGGGGAAGCTTTCTTT	CATSRDVDAGEAFF
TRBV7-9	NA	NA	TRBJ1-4	TGTGCCAGCAGCGCAAATGAAAAACTGTTTTTT	CASSANEKLFF
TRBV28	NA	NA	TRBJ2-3	TGTGCCAGCAGTACCCCGTCGGGACACAGCACAGATACGCAGTATTTT	CASSTPSGHSTDTQYF
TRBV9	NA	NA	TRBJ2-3	TGTGCCAGCAGCGTAATGCCGGGACAAGGAGATACGCAGTATTTT	CASSVMPGQGDTQYF
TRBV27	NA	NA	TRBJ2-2	TGTGCCAGCAGGCTCGGGTCCAACACCGGGGAGCTGTTTTTT	CASRLGSNTGELFF
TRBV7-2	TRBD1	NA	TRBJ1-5	TGTGCCAGCAGCTTAGGACAGGGAAGCGGACAGCCCCAGCATTTT	CASSLGQGSGQPQHF
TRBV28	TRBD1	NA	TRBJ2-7	TGTGCCAGCAGGTATCAGGGGGTCCAGTACGAGCAGTACTTC	CASRYQGVQYEQYF
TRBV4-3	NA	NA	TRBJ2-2	TGCGCCAGCAGCCAAGACCTCCGGGGGTACACCGGGGAGCTGTTTTTT	CASSQDLRGYTGELFF
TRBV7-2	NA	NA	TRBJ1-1	TGTGCCAGCAGCTTAGAGGTGAACACTGAAGCTTTCTTT	CASSLEVNTEAFF
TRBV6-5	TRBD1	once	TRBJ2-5	TGTGCCAGCAGTTACTCGAGCAGGGGGAAGACCCAGTACTTC	CASSYSSRGKTQYF
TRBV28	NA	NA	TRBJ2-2	TGTGCCAGCAGTTTATCAGTTAGGGCCGGGGAGCTGTTTTTT	CASSLSVRAGELFF
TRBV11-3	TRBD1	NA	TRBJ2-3	TGTGCCAGCAGCTTGGGACAGGAGTTCACAGATACGCAGTATTTT	CASSLGQEFTDTQYF
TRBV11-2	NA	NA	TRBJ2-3	TGTGCCAGCAGCGGACAGTATAGCACAGATACGCAGTATTTT	CASSGQYSTDTQYF
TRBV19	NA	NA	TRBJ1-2	TGTGCCAGTAGTATAGATCGGCCTATTGGTGGCTACACCTTC	CASSIDRPIGGYTF
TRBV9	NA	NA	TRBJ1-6	TGTGCCAGCAGCGTAGAGCCCGCGGAGTCACCCCTCCACTTT	CASSVEPAESPLHF
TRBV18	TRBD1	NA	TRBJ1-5	TGTGCCAGCTCACCACCCGGGACAGGAGGCTTTCAGCCCCAGCATTTT	CASSPPGTGGFQPQHF
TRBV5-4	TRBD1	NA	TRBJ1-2	TGTGCCAGCAGTCGCCCCCCGGGACAGGACGTCTTCCATGGCTACACCTTC	CASSRPPGQDVFHGYTF
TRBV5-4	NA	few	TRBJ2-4	TGTGCCAGCAGCAACAGTTGGCAGGGGGACTTAAACATTCAGTACTTC	CASSNSWQGDLNIQYF
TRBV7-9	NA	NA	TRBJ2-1	TGTGCCAGCAGCTTATTGGGCTCCAACTCCTACAATGAGCAGTTCTTC	CASSLLGSNSYNEQFF
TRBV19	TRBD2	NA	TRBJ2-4	TGTGCCAGTAGTATAGGGGGTGCTAGCGGCACCATTCAGTACTTC	CASSIGGASGTIQYF
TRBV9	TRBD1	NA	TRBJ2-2	TGTGCCAGCAGCGGTCGGACAGGGGTGAACACCGGGGAGCTGTTTTTT	CASSGRTGVNTGELFF
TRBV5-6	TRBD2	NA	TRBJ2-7	TGTGCCACCGGACTAGCGGGCTCCTTCTACGAGCAGTACTTC	CATGLAGSFYEQYF
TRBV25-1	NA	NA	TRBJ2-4	TGTGCCAGCAGCACCAGGGGGGGTGGGAGCGGAAACATTCAGTACTTC	CASSTRGGGSGNIQYF
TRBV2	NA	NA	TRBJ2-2	TGTGCCAGCAGTGAAACAGTCGGGAACACCGGGGAGCTGTTTTTT	CASSETVGNTGELFF
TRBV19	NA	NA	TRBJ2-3	TGTGCCAGTAGGCAGGTAGCCACAGATACGCAGTATTTT	CASRQVATDTQYF
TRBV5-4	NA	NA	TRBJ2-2	TGTGCCAGCAGCTTGGCAGGGCTCGGCACCGGGGAGCTGTTTTTT	CASSLAGLGTGELFF
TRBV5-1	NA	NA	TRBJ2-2	TGCGCCAGCAGCTTGGGTGGCAATCCGGGCACCGGGGAGCTGTTTTTT	CASSLGGNPGTGELFF
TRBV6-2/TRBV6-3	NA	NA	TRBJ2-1	TGTGCCAGCAGTACCCGGGACTCACCGTACAATGAGCAGTTCTTC	CASSTRDSPYNEQFF
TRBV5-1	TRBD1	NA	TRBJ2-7	TGCGCCAGCAGCTGGGGACAGGGGACCGAGCAGTACTTC	CASSWGQGTEQYF
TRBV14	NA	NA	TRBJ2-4	TGTGCCAGCAGCCAAGATCAGAACTATCCCAAAAACATTCAGTACTTC	CASSQDQNYPKNIQYF
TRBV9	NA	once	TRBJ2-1	TGTGCCAGCAGCGTAGCTGACACCACCGGTCCCCTTGAGCAGTTCTTC	CASSVADTTGPLEQFF
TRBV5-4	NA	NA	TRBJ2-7	TGTGCCAGCAGCTCGGGTACCTGGGAGCAGTACTTC	CASSSGTWEQYF
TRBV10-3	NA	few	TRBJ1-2	TGTGCCATCAGTGGGGGGGCAAGATATGGCTACACCTTC	CAISGGARYGYTF
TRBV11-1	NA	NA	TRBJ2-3	TGTGCCAGCAGCAAACGACAGACAGATACGCAGTATTTT	CASSKRQTDTQYF
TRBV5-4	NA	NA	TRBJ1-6	TGTGCCAGCAGGGATCAGGGGAATGGTAATTCACCCCTCCACTTT	CASRDQGNGNSPLHF
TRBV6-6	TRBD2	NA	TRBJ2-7	TGTGCCAGCAGTTACAGGGCTAGCGGGATAACGGAGCAGTACTTC	CASSYRASGITEQYF